The clone carrying this T cell receptor beta chain was observed a handful of times. CDR3 length equals 14 residues. The V gene end was trimmed by 2 bases and the J gene end by 3 bases; junction bases not matched to a gene: 5. CDR1 is GTSNPN, CDR2 SVGIG, per germline (reference sequence). The sample comes from a study of T-cell reconstitution after alpha-beta-depleted transplantation in children. Unique molecular identifiers were incorporated during preparation of the TCRbeta library. TCRdb ran MiXCR on the PCR reads and lists one entry per CDR3 protein. The table lists approximately 83,000 distinct CDR3 sequences, 7% to 9% of them singletons.

This sequence joins TRBV30 and TRBJ2-7; 9 bases align to TRBD1. Sequencing used PBMCs from the stem cell graft donor, obtained from the stem cell graft. This sequence originates from a human donor who donated a stem cell graft to a child with congenital amegakaryocytic thrombocytopenia. Here the CDR3 reads CAWSTGTGNYEQYF. In DNA, the CDR3 is TGTGCCTGGAGTACCGGGACAGGGAACTACGAGCAGTACTTC.